One sample yielded the 21 T cell receptor beta chains listed below, sequenced in a study of a mutant IDH1 vaccine in newly diagnosed glioma. Produced via immunoSEQ multiplex PCR; TCRdb's table is partial and in-frame only. The table lists roughly 40,000 clones, about nine tenths of them singletons. These receptors are not linked to any known antigen. This sample's time point: week 5, during vaccination. Every vaccination contained 300 ug of the mutant IDH1 20-mer peptide and was paired with topical imiquimod. Source: PBMCs, taken from a glioma patient whose treatment included an IDH1 peptide vaccine. These TCRs come from a man between 50 and 59 years old with glioma.

The chain is built from TRBV7-3 and TRBJ2-3, with D uncertain. The CDR3 sequence is 13 residues long. In germline, CDR1 is SGHTA, CDR2 FQGTGA. Trimming took 0 bases from V and 4 from J, leaving 5 bases between them. The CDR3 is CASSLTGPDTQYF. The CDR3 DNA follows: TGTGCCAGCAGCTTAACAGGGCCAGATACGCAGTATTTT.

The chain is built from TRBV2 and TRBJ1-1; 8 bases are a match to TRBD1. With 1 base clipped from V and 5 bases from J, the junction kept 3 bases outside the gene matches. This CDR3 is 14 amino acids long. Germline V gene data show CDR1 as SNHLY and CDR2 as FYNNEI. The CDR3 sequence is CASSEDRGKTEAFF. The DNA of the CDR3 is TGTGCCAGCAGTGAAGACAGGGGGAAGACTGAAGCTTTCTTT.

The chain has TRBV11-2 and TRBJ2-5; D gene uncertain. Looked up from germline, CDR1 is SGHAT and CDR2 is FQNNGV. This CDR3 has 14 amino acids. Trimming removed 0 bases from V and 1 base from J, with 6 bases in between. CDR3 nucleotide sequence: TGTGCCAGCAGCTTAGATAACAGCCAAGAGACCCAGTACTTC. Residues: CASSLDNSQETQYF.

The gene calls are TRBV5-6 and TRBJ1-1, with 8 bases aligning to TRBD1. The CDR3 runs 18 residues. The germline CDR1 and CDR2 sequences are SGHDT and YYEEEE. With 4 bases clipped from V and 1 base from J, the junction kept 15 bases outside the gene matches. The CDR3 DNA follows: TGTGCCAGCAGCCCGGACAGGGATTCCTTCTGGGAGAACACTGAAGCTTTCTTT. Encoded protein: CASSPDRDSFWENTEAFF.

J is TRBJ1-2 and V is TRBV30, with 9 bases lining up with TRBD1. V shed 2 bases, J shed 0 bases, and the junction held 7 bases outside the gene matches. This CDR3 has 16 residues. The germline CDR1 and CDR2 sequences are GTSNPN and SVGIG (reference sequence). The CDR3 loop is CAWSKQGALANYGYTF. The CDR3 region has the DNA TGTGCCTGGAGTAAACAGGGGGCCCTAGCTAACTATGGCTACACCTTC.

The V call is TRBV5-4, the J call TRBJ1-4; 8 bases map to TRBD1. The CDR3 runs 13 residues. Germline loops: CDR1 SGHNT, CDR2 YYREEE (reference sequence). V lost 4 bases, J lost 8 bases, and 4 bases stayed unmatched. The CDR3: CASSLDREEKLFF. The CDR3 region has the DNA TGTGCCAGCAGCCTGGACAGGGAGGAAAAACTGTTTTTT.

This clone was seen just once. V usage is TRBV2 and J usage is TRBJ1-5; tentatively, D is TRBD1 (6 bases). Trimming pared 3 bases from V and 2 bases from J, leaving 8 bases between. The CDR3 sequence is 14 residues long. Germline CDR1 SNHLY, CDR2 FYNNEI. The DNA for the CDR3 is TGTGCCAGCAGTGACAGGGGCCGCAATCAGCCCCAGCATTTT. Residues: CASSDRGRNQPQHF.

The V call is TRBV23-1, the J call TRBJ2-3; D gene uncertain. TRBV23-1 is sorted into the ORF group, with uncertain function. The length of the CDR3 is 18 residues. The V gene lost 2 bases and the J gene lost 6 bases, with 24 bases spanning the gap. CDR3: CASSQPVHLYTKTDTQYF. CDR3 DNA sequence: TGCGCCAGCAGTCAACCCGTGCATCTATACACCAAAACGGATACGCAGTATTTT.

The chain recombines TRBV5-5 with TRBJ2-3; D is possibly TRBD1 or TRBD2 (6 bases each). V shed 5 bases and J shed 4 bases, with 14 bases lying between them. The CDR3 covers 14 residues. Germline V gene lookup returns CDR1 SGHKS and CDR2 YYEKEE (reference sequence). CDR3 amino acids: CASRRGRFPDTQYF. CDR3 in DNA: TGTGCCAGCAGACGGGGGCGCTTCCCAGATACGCAGTATTTT.

This clone was detected once. The rearrangement joins TRBV5-1 to TRBJ2-1; no reliable D call. The CDR3 is made up of 16 amino acids. V was clipped by 0 bases and J by 0 bases, with 10 bases between them. The germline gives CDR1 SGHRS, CDR2 YFSETQ. The CDR3 spells CASSLGPASSYNEQFF. CDR3 nucleotides: TGCGCCAGCAGCTTGGGTCCGGCAAGCTCCTACAATGAGCAGTTCTTC.

The chain joins TRBV27 to TRBJ1-5, with D perhaps TRBD1 (5 bases). Germline assignment: CDR1 MNHEY and CDR2 SMNVEV (reference sequence). V shed 3 bases and J shed 2 bases, with 11 bases lying between them. The CDR3 totals 15 residues. The CDR3 region has the DNA TGTGCCAGCAGTTTGGGAGGGGAGGGCAATCAGCCCCAGCATTTT. Protein product: CASSLGGEGNQPQHF.

The chain uses TRBV10-2 and TRBJ1-5, with D possibly being TRBD1 (5 bases). Germline lookup yields CDR1 WSHSY and CDR2 SAAADI. Trimming stripped 0 bases from V and 5 bases from J, with 11 bases between. The CDR3 length is 15 residues. The CDR3 DNA reads TGCGCCAGCAGTGAGTCAGCGGTCAGGGATCAGCCCCAGCATTTT. The encoded protein is CASSESAVRDQPQHF.

The chain couples TRBV29-1 to TRBJ1-4; TRBD1 agrees at 9 bases. The germline CDR1 and CDR2 sequences are SQVTM and ANQGSEA. The CDR3 is 16 amino acids. Trimming cost V 1 base and J 6 bases; bases outside gene matches: 9. The CDR3, as DNA: TGCAGCGTTGAAGTCCCGGGACAGGGTTCCGATGAAAAACTGTTTTTT. Its protein product is CSVEVPGQGSDEKLFF.

V and J are TRBV10-1 and TRBJ1-1; the match to TRBD1 covers 10 bases. CDR1 is WNHNN and CDR2 is SYGVQD in the germline V gene (reference sequence). V lost 4 bases and J lost 8; bases outside the gene matches: 7. The CDR3 spans 14 residues. The CDR3, as DNA: TGCGCCAGCAGTGCAGGACAGGGGGGAAAAGAAGCTTTCTTT. Amino acid sequence: CASSAGQGGKEAFF.

The chain carries TRBV5-4 and TRBJ2-1, with 8 bases matching TRBD1. This CDR3 has 14 amino acids. In germline, CDR1 is SGHNT, CDR2 YYREEE (reference sequence). V lost 4 bases and J lost 6; bases outside the gene matches: 6. CDR3 in amino acids: CASSKDRVGNEQFF. CDR3 sequence (DNA): TGTGCCAGCAGCAAGGACAGGGTGGGCAATGAGCAGTTCTTC.

The chain combines TRBV19 with TRBJ2-3; D perhaps matches TRBD2 (5 bases). The CDR3 is 13 amino acids. CDR1 and CDR2 (germline): LNHDA, SQIVND (reference sequence). The V end lost 6 bases, the J end lost 7 bases, and 14 bases lay between the germline ends. The CDR3 DNA follows: TGTGCCAGTAGCCTCCCGGGGAGAAATACGCAGTATTTT. It encodes CASSLPGRNTQYF.

V usage is TRBV28 and J usage is TRBJ1-2; 8 bases agree with TRBD1. The CDR3 length is 18 residues. Trimming at V came to 6 bases and at J to 0 bases, leaving 15 bases not matched to a gene. Per the germline V gene, CDR1 is MDHEN and CDR2 is SYDVKM. CDR3 sequence (DNA): TGTGCCAGCAGCCCCGGAGGGACAGGAGGGTCATCTAACTATGGCTACACCTTC. Its protein product is CASSPGGTGGSSNYGYTF.

The chain recombines TRBV9 with TRBJ2-7, with TRBD1 matching over 7 bases. Unmatched junction bases numbered 6, after V lost 2 bases and J lost 1 base. The CDR3 loop spans 15 amino acids. Germline V gene lookup returns CDR1 SGDLS and CDR2 YYNGEE. CDR3 sequence: CASSVSGQPSYEQYF. The CDR3 DNA reads as TGTGCCAGCAGCGTTTCGGGACAGCCTTCCTACGAGCAGTACTTC.

The chain is built from TRBV11-2 and TRBJ1-3; D unresolved. This CDR3 region has 14 residues. CDR1 is SGHAT and CDR2 is FQNNGV in the germline V gene. Deletions cut 3 bases from V and 0 bases from J, with 6 bases between. The CDR3 region is CASSFGVSGNTIYF. Here the CDR3 DNA reads TGTGCCAGCAGCTTTGGTGTCTCTGGAAACACCATATATTTT.

V gene TRBV7-9 combines with J gene TRBJ2-7; D tentatively fits TRBD1 or TRBD2 (7 bases each). The CDR3 is made up of 17 amino acids. V lost 1 base, J lost 1 base, and 17 bases lay in between. CDR1 and CDR2 from the germline V gene are SEHNR and FQNEAQ (reference sequence). Here the CDR3 DNA reads TGTGCCAGCAGCTTAGTGGGGGGGACAGTTTCGTCCTACGAGCAGTACTTC. This sequence encodes CASSLVGGTVSSYEQYF.

This chain connects TRBV7-8 to TRBJ2-3, with 7 bases aligning to TRBD2. Germline values: CDR1 SGHVS, CDR2 FQNEAQ. This CDR3 region has 16 residues. After removal of 2 bases from V and 5 bases from J, the junction contained 10 bases not matched to a gene. DNA of the CDR3: TGTGCCAGCAGCTTACTAGCGGAAGCCCGCGAAGATACGCAGTATTTT. Protein sequence: CASSLLAEAREDTQYF.